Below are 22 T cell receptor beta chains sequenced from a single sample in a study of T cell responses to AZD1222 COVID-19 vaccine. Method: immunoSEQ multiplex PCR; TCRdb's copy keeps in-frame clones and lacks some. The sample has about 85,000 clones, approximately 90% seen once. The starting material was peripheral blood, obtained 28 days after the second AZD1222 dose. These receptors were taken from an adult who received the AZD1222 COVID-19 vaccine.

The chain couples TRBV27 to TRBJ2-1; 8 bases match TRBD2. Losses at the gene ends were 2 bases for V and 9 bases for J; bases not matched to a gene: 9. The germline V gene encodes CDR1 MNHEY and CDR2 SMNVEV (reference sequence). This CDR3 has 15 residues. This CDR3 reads CASSLGAGVLGEQFF. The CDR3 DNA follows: TGTGCCAGCAGTTTAGGAGCGGGAGTGTTGGGTGAGCAGTTCTTC.

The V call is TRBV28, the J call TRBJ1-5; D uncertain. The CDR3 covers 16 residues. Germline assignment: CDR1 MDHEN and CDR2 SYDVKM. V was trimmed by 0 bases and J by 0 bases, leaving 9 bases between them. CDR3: CASSLWLANSNQPQHF. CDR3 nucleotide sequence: TGTGCCAGCAGTTTATGGTTGGCGAATAGCAATCAGCCCCAGCATTTT.

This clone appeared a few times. The CDR3 DNA reads as TGTGCCAGCAGTTTGGCTGGGGCCAACGTCCTGACTTTC. Residues: CASSLAGANVLTF. The chain combines TRBV6-5 with TRBJ2-6; D is undetermined. Trimming took 4 bases from V and 2 from J, leaving 3 bases between them. The CDR3 spans 13 residues. Germline CDR1 and CDR2: MNHEY and SVGAGI.

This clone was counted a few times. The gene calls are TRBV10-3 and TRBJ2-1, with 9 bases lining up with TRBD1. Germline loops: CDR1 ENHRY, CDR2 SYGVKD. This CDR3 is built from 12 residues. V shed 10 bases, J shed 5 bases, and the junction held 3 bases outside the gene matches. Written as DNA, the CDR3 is TGTGCCAGCAGGACAGGGGACAATGAGCAGTTCTTC. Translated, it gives CASRTGDNEQFF.

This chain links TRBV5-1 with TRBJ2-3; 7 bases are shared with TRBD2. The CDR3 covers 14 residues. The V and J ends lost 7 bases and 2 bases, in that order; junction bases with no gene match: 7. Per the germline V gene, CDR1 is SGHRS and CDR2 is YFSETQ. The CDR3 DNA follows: TGCGCCAGCCGGGCGGGAGAAATCACAGATACGCAGTATTTT. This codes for CASRAGEITDTQYF.

Here the CDR3 reads CASSYPPSTGTNTGELFF. CDR3 bases: TGTGCCAGCAGTTACCCCCCCTCAACAGGGACGAACACCGGGGAGCTGTTTTTT. V and J are TRBV6-2 or TRBV6-3 and TRBJ2-2, with a possible D match to TRBD1 (6 bases). This CDR3 is 18 amino acids long. Per the germline V gene, CDR1 is MNHEY and CDR2 is SVGEGT. V lost 2 bases and J lost 0, with 16 bases in between.

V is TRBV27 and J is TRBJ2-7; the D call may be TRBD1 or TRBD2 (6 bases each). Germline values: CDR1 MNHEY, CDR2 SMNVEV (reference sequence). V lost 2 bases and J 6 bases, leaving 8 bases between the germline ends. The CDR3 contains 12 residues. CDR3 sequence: CASSLTGAEQYF. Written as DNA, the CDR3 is TGTGCCAGCAGTTTAACGGGGGCCGAGCAGTACTTC.

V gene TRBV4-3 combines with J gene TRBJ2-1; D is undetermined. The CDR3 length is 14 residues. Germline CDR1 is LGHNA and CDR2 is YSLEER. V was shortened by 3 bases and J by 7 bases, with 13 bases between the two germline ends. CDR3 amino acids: CASSQAAEENEQFF. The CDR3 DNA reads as TGCGCCAGCAGCCAGGCGGCAGAGGAAAATGAGCAGTTCTTC.

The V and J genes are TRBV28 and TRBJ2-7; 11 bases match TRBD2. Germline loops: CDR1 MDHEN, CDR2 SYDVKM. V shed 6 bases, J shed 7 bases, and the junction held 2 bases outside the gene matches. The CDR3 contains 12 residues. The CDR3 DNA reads TGTGCCAGCAGATGGACTAGCGGGGAGCAGTACTTC. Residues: CASRWTSGEQYF. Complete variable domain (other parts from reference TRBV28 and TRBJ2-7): DVKVTQSSRYLVKRTGEKVFLECVQDMDHENMFWYRQDPGLGLRLIYFSYDVKMKEKGDIPEGYSVSREKKERFSLILESASTNQTSMYLCASRWTSGEQYFGPGTRLTVT.

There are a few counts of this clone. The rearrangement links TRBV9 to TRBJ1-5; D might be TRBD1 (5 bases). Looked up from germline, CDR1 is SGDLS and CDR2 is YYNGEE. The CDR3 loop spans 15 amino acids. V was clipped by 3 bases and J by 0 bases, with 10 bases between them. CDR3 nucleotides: TGTGCCAGCAGCGCGGTTGACAGTAGCAATCAGCCCCAGCATTTT. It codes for CASSAVDSSNQPQHF.

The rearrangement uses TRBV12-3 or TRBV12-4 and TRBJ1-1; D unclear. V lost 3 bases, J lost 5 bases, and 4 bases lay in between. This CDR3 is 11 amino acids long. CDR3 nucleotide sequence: TGTGCCAGCAGTTTTGGGACTGAAGCTTTCTTT. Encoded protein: CASSFGTEAFF.

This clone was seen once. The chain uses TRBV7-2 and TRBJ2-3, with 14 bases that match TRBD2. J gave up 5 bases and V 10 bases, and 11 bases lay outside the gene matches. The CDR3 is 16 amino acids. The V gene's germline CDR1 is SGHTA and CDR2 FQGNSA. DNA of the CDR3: TGTGCCACACGACTAGCGGGAGGGCCCTCAGGAGATACGCAGTATTTT. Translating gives CATRLAGGPSGDTQYF.

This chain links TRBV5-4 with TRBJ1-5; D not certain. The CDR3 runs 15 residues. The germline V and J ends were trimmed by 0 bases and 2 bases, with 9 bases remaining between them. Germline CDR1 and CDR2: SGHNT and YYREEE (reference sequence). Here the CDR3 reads CASSLGGKGNQPQHF. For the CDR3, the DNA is TGTGCCAGCAGCTTGGGGGGAAAGGGCAATCAGCCCCAGCATTTT.

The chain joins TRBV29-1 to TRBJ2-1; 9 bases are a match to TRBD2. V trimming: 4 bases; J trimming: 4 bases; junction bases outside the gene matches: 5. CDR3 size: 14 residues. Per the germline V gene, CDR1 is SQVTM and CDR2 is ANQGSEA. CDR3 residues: CSVGETSGYNEQFF. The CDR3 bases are TGCAGCGTTGGTGAGACTAGCGGTTACAATGAGCAGTTCTTC.

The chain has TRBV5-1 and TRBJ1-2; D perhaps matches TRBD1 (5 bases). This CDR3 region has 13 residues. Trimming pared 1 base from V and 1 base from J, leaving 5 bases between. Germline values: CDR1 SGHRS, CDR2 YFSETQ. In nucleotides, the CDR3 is TGCGCCAGCAGCTTGCAGGGTAACTATGGCTACACCTTC. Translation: CASSLQGNYGYTF. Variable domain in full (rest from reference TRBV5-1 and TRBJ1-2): KAGVTQTPRYLIKTRGQQVTLSCSPISGHRSVSWYQQTPGQGLQFLFEYFSETQRNKGNFPGRFSGRQFSNSRSEMNVSTLELGDSALYLCASSLQGNYGYTFGSGTRLTVV.

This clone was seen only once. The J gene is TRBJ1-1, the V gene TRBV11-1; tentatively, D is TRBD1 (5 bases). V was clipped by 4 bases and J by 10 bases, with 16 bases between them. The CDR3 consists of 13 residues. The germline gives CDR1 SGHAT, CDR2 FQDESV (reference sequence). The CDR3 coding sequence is TGTGCCAGCAGCTCCAGGGACCCGGGTAGAGCTTTCTTT. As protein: CASSSRDPGRAFF.

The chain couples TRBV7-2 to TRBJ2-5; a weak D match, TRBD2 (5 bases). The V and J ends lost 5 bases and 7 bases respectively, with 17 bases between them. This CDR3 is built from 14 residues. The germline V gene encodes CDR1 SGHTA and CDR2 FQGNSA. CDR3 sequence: CASSPRTPRGTQYF. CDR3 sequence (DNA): TGTGCCAGCAGCCCTAGGACGCCTCGGGGGACCCAGTACTTC.

As DNA, the CDR3 is TGTGCCAGCAGCCGTAATAGTGGGGGAAACTATGGCTACACCTTC. Encoded protein: CASSRNSGGNYGYTF. The chain joins TRBV5-8 to TRBJ1-2; maybe TRBD1 (5 bases). The CDR3 length is 15 residues. Germline V gene sequence: CDR1 SGHTS, CDR2 YDEGEE. V gave up 4 bases and J gave up 2 bases, with 15 bases separating them.

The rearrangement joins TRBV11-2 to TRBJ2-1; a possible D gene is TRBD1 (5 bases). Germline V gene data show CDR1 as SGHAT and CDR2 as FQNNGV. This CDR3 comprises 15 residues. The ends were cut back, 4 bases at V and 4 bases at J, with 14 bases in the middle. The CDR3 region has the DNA TGTGCCAGCAGCTGGTCGGGCGGACAATACAATGAGCAGTTCTTC. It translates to CASSWSGGQYNEQFF.

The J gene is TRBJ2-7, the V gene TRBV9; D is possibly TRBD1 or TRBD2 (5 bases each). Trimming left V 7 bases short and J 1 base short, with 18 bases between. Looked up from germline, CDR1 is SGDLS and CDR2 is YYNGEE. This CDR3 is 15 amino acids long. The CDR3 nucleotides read TGTGCCAGCGGAGGAAGCTCCCAGGGATCCTACGAGCAGTACTTC. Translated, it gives CASGGSSQGSYEQYF.

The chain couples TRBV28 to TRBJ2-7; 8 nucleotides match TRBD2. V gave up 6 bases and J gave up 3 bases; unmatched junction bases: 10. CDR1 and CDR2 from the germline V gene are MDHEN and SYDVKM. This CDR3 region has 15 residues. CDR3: CASSSTSATGYEQYF. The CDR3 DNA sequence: TGTGCCAGCAGCTCGACTAGCGCGACAGGCTACGAGCAGTACTTC.

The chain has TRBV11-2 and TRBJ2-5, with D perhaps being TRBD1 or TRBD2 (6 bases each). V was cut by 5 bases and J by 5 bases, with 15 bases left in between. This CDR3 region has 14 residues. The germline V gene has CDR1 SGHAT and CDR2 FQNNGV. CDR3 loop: CASSRGGTWETQYF. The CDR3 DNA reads TGTGCCAGCAGCCGAGGGGGGACATGGGAGACCCAGTACTTC.